This T cell receptor beta chain was profiled in a study of human T cells and chemical hapten exposure. Study-wide points: The number of TCRs above 1 in 1000 frequency did not change after DPC sensitization.

With 2 bases removed from V and 0 bases from J, the gap between germline ends came to 10 bases. CDR3 length: 15 amino acids. CDR1 MNHEY and CDR2 SMNVEV come from the germline V gene (reference sequence). Regarding this clonotype: The antigen is undetermined.

MiXCR, run by TCRdb on the RACE reads, gives a single entry per CDR3 protein. The table shows 150,000 to 200,000 distinct CDR3 sequences, with about 27% occurring only once. Time point defined: patch test 3, about 24 weeks after DPC sensitization. Treatment reported: therapeutic diphenylcyclopropenone sensitization with weekly scalp DPC. This chain links TRBV27 with TRBJ1-1; D perhaps matches TRBD1 (5 bases). The receptor's source is a woman in her late teens or twenties with alopecia areata. Some clones in this sample may be carry-over from other donors' samples. The source was whole blood, collected in connection with sensitization to the hapten diphenylcyclopropenone (DPC). The CDR3 coding sequence is TGTGCCAGCAGTTTAAAAAGGGGTATGAACACTGAAGCTTTCTTT. Translated: CASSLKRGMNTEAFF.